This T cell receptor (beta chain) appears in the sequencing data of a study of cytomegalovirus exposure and HLA in healthy donors. Study summary: Among about 400 genotyped donors, 65% to 90% fell in the Caucasian-associated ancestry cluster. Study results and limitations: Cytomegalovirus-associated status was assigned to about 160 TCR beta chains.

The PCR contained 60 Vbeta and 13 Jbeta primers. Clones were read by immunoSEQ multiplex PCR, and TCRdb kept only the in-frame ones, dropping some. The table lists over 150,000 clones, over 75% of them singletons, with roughly 0.24% in the top ten. Sampled while nominally healthy, donors likely had unrecorded immune exposures. In regard to this clone: The target antigen is unknown.

V lost 3 bases, J lost 9 bases, and 12 bases lay in between. Germline V CDR1 and CDR2: SEHNR, FQNEAQ (reference sequence). The CDR3 spans 13 residues. The specimen was PBMCs. The TCR originated in a girl under two years old in good health and CMV-seronegative. The chain employs TRBV7-9 and TRBJ2-1; weak D call: TRBD2 (5 bases). Written as DNA, the CDR3 is TGTGCCAGCAGCTTTCTCCCAGAGGGTGAGCAGTTCTTC. It specifies CASSFLPEGEQFF.